This is a list of T cell receptor beta chains from one sample in a study of persistence of HIV-infected CD4 T cells. Sequencing was performed with immunoSEQ multiplex PCR; in TCRdb, only in-frame clones are kept and a portion is missing. The sample lists about 36,000 clones, over 65% seen once, with 5.4% in the top ten. Antigens for these TCRs are unknown. The source was cultured CD4+ T cells from PBMCs, collected from a patient who received antiretroviral therapy. These receptor sequences come from an adult with HIV. The donor label of this sample is uncertain. CDR3s include the opening cysteine and the closing phenylalanine or tryptophan. Fields, in order: V gene, D gene, clone size, J gene, CDR3 DNA, CDR3 protein. The D gene is left open where the match is weak. The size field is filled for only some rows; it gives once, few, many or a size class.

TRBV27	TRBD1	.	TRBJ1-4	TGTGCCAGCAGTGCAGGACAGGGAACAACTAATGAAAAACTGTTTTTT	CASSAGQGTTNEKLFF
TRBV18	.	.	TRBJ1-1	TGTGCCAGCTCACTAAATCAGGTGAACACTGAAGCTTTCTTT	CASSLNQVNTEAFF
TRBV21-1	.	.	TRBJ2-1	TGTGCCAGCAGCAACGAAGAGCGGGGGGGGCGCAATGAGCAGTTCTTC	CASSNEERGGRNEQFF
TRBV6-1	.	.	TRBJ1-6	TGTGCCAGCAGACCCGGGACCTATAATTCACCCCTCCACTTT	CASRPGTYNSPLHF
TRBV5-1	.	.	TRBJ2-7	TGCGCCAGCAGCTTGGGAGGGCCAGCCTACGAGCAGTACTTC	CASSLGGPAYEQYF
TRBV9	TRBD2	.	TRBJ2-2	TGTGCCAGCACCTTTCGGGGGGGCACACACACCGGGGAGCTGTTTTTT	CASTFRGGTHTGELFF
TRBV5-1	TRBD1	.	TRBJ1-2	TGCGCCAGCAGCTTCTCAGGGACAGGGGGAAGGATAAACTATGGCTACACCTTC	CASSFSGTGGRINYGYTF
TRBV7-9	TRBD1	.	TRBJ1-6	TGTGCCAGCAGCTTAGCCGGGACAGTCAAGTCGTCCCCCCTCCACTTT	CASSLAGTVKSSPLHF
TRBV9	.	.	TRBJ1-1	TGTGCCAGCAGCGTAGAACGGAGGCCGATGAACACTGAAGCTTTCTTT	CASSVERRPMNTEAFF
TRBV15	TRBD1	.	TRBJ1-5	TGTGCCACCAGCAGACAGGGGGCCCTGGGCGGCAATCAGCCCCAGCATTTT	CATSRQGALGGNQPQHF
TRBV6-6	.	.	TRBJ1-6	TGTGCCAGCAGTTACTCGGCCGGATCACCCCTCCACTTT	CASSYSAGSPLHF
TRBV19	TRBD1	few	TRBJ1-3	TGTGCCAGTAGTCAAGATGCCGGGACAGGGGCTGGAAACACCATATATTTT	CASSQDAGTGAGNTIYF
TRBV2	.	.	TRBJ2-7	TGTGCCAGCAGTGTCCGGGGGACCTCCTACGAGCAGTACTTC	CASSVRGTSYEQYF
TRBV28	.	.	TRBJ1-1	TGTGCCAGCAGTTTGTTGGGAATCGGCACTGAAGCTTTCTTT	CASSLLGIGTEAFF
TRBV7-2	.	.	TRBJ1-6	TGTGCCAGCAGCCGCGGGACCTATGGTAATTCACCCCTCCACTTT	CASSRGTYGNSPLHF
TRBV6-5	TRBD1	few	TRBJ1-2	TGTGCCAGCAGGCCGGACAGGGCGCATGGCTACACCTTC	CASRPDRAHGYTF
TRBV18	.	.	TRBJ1-1	TGTGCCAGCTCACCACCCGCAGGGCGGACTGAAGCTTTCTTT	CASSPPAGRTEAFF
TRBV5-1	TRBD1	.	TRBJ2-3	TGCGCCAGCAGCTCAGGGACAGGGGGTTTGACGCAGTATTTT	CASSSGTGGLTQYF
TRBV19	TRBD1	few	TRBJ1-5	TGTGCCAGTACCAAGAGGACAGGGAGTAGCGGCAATCAGCCCCAGCATTTT	CASTKRTGSSGNQPQHF
TRBV5-1	TRBD2	few	TRBJ2-1	TGCGCCAGCAGCTTGTGGCTAGCGGAGTACAATGAGCAGTTCTTC	CASSLWLAEYNEQFF
TRBV10-3	TRBD1	.	TRBJ2-1	TGTGCCATCAGTGGTCCAGGGGGCGACTACAATGAGCAGTTCTTC	CAISGPGGDYNEQFF
TRBV7-2	TRBD2	.	TRBJ2-2	TGTGCCAGCCGCGGGGGACCGGCCACCGGGGAGCTGTTTTTT	CASRGGPATGELFF
TRBV15	.	.	TRBJ1-2	TGTGCCACCAGCAGAGAACGGCTAGCTAACTATGGCTACACCTTC	CATSRERLANYGYTF
TRBV27	.	.	TRBJ1-5	TGTGCCAGCAGTCCTATTAGGGGAGGCAGGTCGGGCAATCAGCCCCAGCATTTT	CASSPIRGGRSGNQPQHF
TRBV6-5	TRBD1	.	TRBJ1-5	TGTGCCAGCAGTTACCTACAGGGGTCGAATCAGCCCCAGCATTTT	CASSYLQGSNQPQHF
TRBV18	.	.	TRBJ1-1	TGTGCCAGCTCACCATCGATCGACACTGAAGCTTTCTTT	CASSPSIDTEAFF
TRBV10-2	.	.	TRBJ2-2	TGCGCCAGCAGTGAGCCGTCAGGGATGAACACCGGGGAGCTGTTTTTT	CASSEPSGMNTGELFF
TRBV5-1	TRBD1	.	TRBJ2-3	TGCGCCAGCAGCTTGGAGGACAGGGCCACAGATACGCAGTATTTT	CASSLEDRATDTQYF
TRBV5-5	.	.	TRBJ1-2	TGTGCCAGCAGCTCCAACATAGTATATGGCTACACCTTC	CASSSNIVYGYTF
TRBV5-1	TRBD2	.	TRBJ2-5	TGCGCCAGCAGCTTGGATAGCGGGGGGGTGGAGACCCAGTACTTC	CASSLDSGGVETQYF
TRBV6-5	.	few	TRBJ1-1	TGTGCCAGCAGGTGGCAGCCGAACACTGAAGCTTTCTTT	CASRWQPNTEAFF
TRBV4-1	TRBD2	.	TRBJ2-2	TGCGCCAGCAGCCAAGACCGGACTAGCGGGGGTCGTCTGTTTTTT	CASSQDRTSGGRLFF
TRBV5-1	.	.	TRBJ2-3	TGCGCCAGCAGCTTGGGGGGTGGGACCCCAAAGTTAAGCACAGATACGCAGTATTTT	CASSLGGGTPKLSTDTQYF
TRBV3-1/TRBV3-2	TRBD1	.	TRBJ2-7	TGTGCCAGCAGCCAAGATCCCCAGGGGGCTGGGGACGAGCAGTACTTC	CASSQDPQGAGDEQYF
TRBV28	.	.	TRBJ2-1	TGTGCCAGCAGTTCCCCCCGTGGGTTCGATGAGCAGTTCTTC	CASSSPRGFDEQFF
TRBV6-5	.	.	TRBJ1-2	TGTGCCAGCAGTCATCCGGGACCCACAACCTATGGCTACACCTTC	CASSHPGPTTYGYTF
TRBV5-3	.	.	TRBJ1-2	TGTGCCAGAAGGAATCGGGGAAGAGGCTACACCTTC	CARRNRGRGYTF
TRBV10-2	.	few	TRBJ2-7	TGCGCCAGCAGTGAGAGAGGGGGAGGGGCTAGCGGTCGCTACGAGCAGTACTTC	CASSERGGGASGRYEQYF
TRBV5-4	TRBD1	.	TRBJ1-6	TGTGCCAGCAGCTTGCAGGGGGCGAGTAATTCACCCCTCCACTTT	CASSLQGASNSPLHF
TRBV18	TRBD1	few	TRBJ1-1	TGTGCCAGCTCACCCCGTCCCGGGACAGGGACCACTATGAACACTGAAGCTTTCTTT	CASSPRPGTGTTMNTEAFF
TRBV28	.	.	TRBJ2-3	TGTGCCAGCAGGCCACGGCGGGGGCCTGACACAGATACGCAGTATTTT	CASRPRRGPDTDTQYF
TRBV20-1	.	.	TRBJ1-2	TGCAGGGTGTCCGGGAACTATGGCTACACCTTC	CRVSGNYGYTF
TRBV21-1	.	.	TRBJ2-3	TGTGCCAGCAGCAAAGGCGTAGCGGGGGGCCCTATAAGCACAGATACGCAGTATTTT	CASSKGVAGGPISTDTQYF
TRBV18	TRBD2	.	TRBJ2-7	TGTGCCAGCTCACCGCCTAGCGGGGCTCCCCTCGGGGAGCAGTACTTC	CASSPPSGAPLGEQYF
TRBV6-1	.	.	TRBJ1-4	TGTGCCAGCAGTGAACCTAGGGGCCGAGGTGAAAAACTGTTTTTT	CASSEPRGRGEKLFF
TRBV5-5	.	.	TRBJ2-7	TGTGCCAGCAGCTTTTCCCAACGCGGCGAGCAGTACTTC	CASSFSQRGEQYF
TRBV7-3	.	.	TRBJ1-4	TGTGCCAGCAGCTTAAGATTAAGGGGCAGCGCAACTAATGAAAAACTGTTTTTT	CASSLRLRGSATNEKLFF
TRBV5-1	TRBD2	.	TRBJ2-2	TGCGCCAGCAGCTTGGCCGGGGGGGTATGGACCGGGGAGCTGTTTTTT	CASSLAGGVWTGELFF
TRBV6-5	TRBD1	.	TRBJ1-6	TGTGCCAGCAGAAGGACAGGGTTTAATTCACCCCTCCACTTT	CASRRTGFNSPLHF
TRBV5-1	.	.	TRBJ1-4	TGCGCCAGCAGCTTGGTGGGTCAGTGGAATGAAAAACTGTTTTTT	CASSLVGQWNEKLFF
TRBV5-1	TRBD1	.	TRBJ1-6	TGCGCCAGCAGCTTGCGGGGACAGGGTGACAATTCACCCCTCCACTTT	CASSLRGQGDNSPLHF
TRBV2	.	once	TRBJ2-2	TGTGCCAGCAGTGAAAGTCCACTGAACACCGGGGAGCTGTTTTTT	CASSESPLNTGELFF
TRBV5-1	TRBD1	.	TRBJ2-6	TGCGCCAGCAGCTTGGAGGTCAGGGGGTCTGGGGCCAACGTCCTGACTTTC	CASSLEVRGSGANVLTF
TRBV18	.	.	TRBJ2-7	TGTGCCAGCTCACCGAGGGACCTCCCCTACGAGCAGTACTTC	CASSPRDLPYEQYF
TRBV3-1/TRBV3-2	TRBD1	.	TRBJ2-1	TGTGCCAGCAGCCAAGGCGACAGGGGGTACAATGAGCAGTTCTTC	CASSQGDRGYNEQFF
TRBV19	.	.	TRBJ1-1	TGTGCCAGTAACCGCAGGGAAGGTACTGAAGCTTTCTTT	CASNRREGTEAFF
TRBV20-1	.	.	TRBJ1-3	TGCAGTGCTAGTCACAGTGTCTCTGGAAACACCATATATTTT	CSASHSVSGNTIYF
TRBV6-5	TRBD2	.	TRBJ2-7	TGTGCCAGCTGCCACCGCTATGGCGGGGGTGAGCAGTACTTC	CASCHRYGGGEQYF
TRBV18	.	.	TRBJ1-3	TGTGCCAGCTCACCACTGCAGTTGTCCAGCTCTGGAAACACCATATATTTT	CASSPLQLSSSGNTIYF